This entry features one T cell receptor beta chain sequence. The sample belongs to a study of shared clonotypes between healthy human individuals. Here immunoSEQ multiplex PCR was the method, and the copy in TCRdb shows in-frame clones only, minus some. Altogether some 2.1 million clones are present, about 95% being singletons, with the ten largest covering roughly 0.13%. The source of this sequence is a man between 18 and 29 years old in good health. The sequencing input was naive CD4+ T cells sorted from blood. The subset is: CD45RA+ positively selected.

The CDR3 region has the DNA TGTGCCAGCAGCTTAGAGCTCTCCGACTATGGCTACACCTTC. Its translation is CASSLELSDYGYTF. V is TRBV7-2 and J is TRBJ1-2, with D unresolved. The CDR3 runs to 14 residues. Trimming left V 1 base short and J 3 bases short, with 9 bases between. The germline V gene has CDR1 SGHTA and CDR2 FQGNSA.